This T cell receptor (beta chain) was sequenced during a study of T cells expressing NK-cell markers. Study summary: Seven donors tested HCMV-seropositive and one tested seronegative among the eight sequenced. Study observations and caveats: The CD3+CD56-NKG2C+ fraction of a handful of donors was likewise dominated by these clonotypes.

As for this clonotype: Antigen unknown.

The CDR3 is 15 amino acids. Germline V gene lookup returns CDR1 MNHEY and CDR2 SVGAGI. TCRdb reprocessed the 5' RACE reads, keeping one entry per CDR3 protein, no DNA. In all, the sample yields about 260,000 distinct CDR3 sequences. Sequencing input: blood T cells: a sorted CD56 or NKG2C T cell subset, CD4+ or CD8+ T cells, or bulk PBMC T cells (not recorded which). This rearrangement joins TRBV6-5 to TRBJ2-2. The receptor's source is a woman aged 18 to 69 in good health. CDR3: CASSYIRVDGGELFF.